These 27 T cell receptor beta chains were all obtained from the same sample, sequenced in a study of cytomegalovirus exposure and HLA in healthy donors. The primer mix had 60 Vbeta and 13 Jbeta primers. TCRdb's copy holds only in-frame clones and misses some; the assay was immunoSEQ multiplex PCR. The profile shows around 150,000 clones, around two thirds of them singletons. The sample was PBMCs. Receptor source: a man aged 25-45 years in good health and CMV-seropositive.

V and J are TRBV2 and TRBJ1-2; D may be TRBD1 (6 bases). The CDR3 is 15 amino acids. V dropped 2 bases and J dropped 7 bases, with 17 bases sitting between them. Germline V gene sequence: CDR1 SNHLY, CDR2 FYNNEI. The CDR3 reads CASSELRRGAAGYTF. CDR3 coding DNA: TGTGCCAGCAGTGAATTACGACGGGGGGCGGCTGGCTACACCTTC. Looking up the rest from reference TRBV2 and TRBJ1-2 gives the full variable domain: EPEVTQTPSHQVTQMGQEVILRCVPISNHLYFYWYRQILGQKVEFLVSFYNNEISEKSEIFDDQFSVERPDGSNFTLKIRSTKLEDSAMYFCASSELRRGAAGYTFGSGTRLTVV.

As concerns this clone: The same CDR3 arises from other DNA sequences in this sample as well. The chain is built from TRBV19 and TRBJ2-7; 7 nucleotides align to TRBD2. The CDR3 has 14 amino acids. Trimming cost V 3 bases and J 0 bases; bases outside gene matches: 2. In germline, CDR1 is LNHDA, CDR2 SQIVND (reference sequence). CDR3 sequence reads: CASSMASGSYEQYF. Here the CDR3 DNA reads TGTGCCAGTAGTATGGCTAGCGGCTCCTACGAGCAGTACTTC.

This clone came up once. The chain has TRBV9 and TRBJ2-2; D perhaps matches TRBD2 (5 bases). CDR3 length equals 16 residues. Trimming pared 4 bases from V and 1 base from J, leaving 14 bases between. CDR1 is SGDLS and CDR2 is YYNGEE in the germline V gene. The CDR3 region is CASSRRIELNTGELFF. As DNA, the CDR3 is TGTGCCAGCAGCCGGAGGATCGAGCTGAACACCGGGGAGCTGTTTTTT. Combining the CDR3 with reference TRBV9 and TRBJ2-2 gives the whole variable domain DSGVTQTPKHLITATGQRVTLRCSPRSGDLSVYWYQQSLDQGLQFLIQYYNGEERAKGNILERFSAQQFPDLHSELNLSSLELGDSALYFCASSRRIELNTGELFFGEGSRLTVL.

The chain employs TRBV5-1 and TRBJ2-7; 7 bases match TRBD1. Germline CDR1 and CDR2: SGHRS and YFSETQ. V trimming: 4 bases; J trimming: 0 bases; junction bases outside the gene matches: 7. The CDR3 contains 15 residues. The CDR3 sequence: CASSARDRISYEQYF. The CDR3 DNA reads as TGCGCCAGCAGCGCCCGGGACAGAATCTCCTACGAGCAGTACTTC. The full variable domain, completed using reference TRBV5-1 and TRBJ2-7, is KAGVTQTPRYLIKTRGQQVTLSCSPISGHRSVSWYQQTPGQGLQFLFEYFSETQRNKGNFPGRFSGRQFSNSRSEMNVSTLELGDSALYLCASSARDRISYEQYFGPGTRLTVT.

This clone was found a few times. The chain has TRBV30 and TRBJ2-1; TRBD2 is a possible D gene (6 bases). V was pared by 5 bases and J by 6 bases, with 17 bases between. Per the germline V gene, CDR1 is GTSNPN and CDR2 is SVGIG (reference sequence). This CDR3 is 14 amino acids long. The CDR3 protein is CAWGGMAQTNEQFF. DNA of the CDR3: TGTGCCTGGGGGGGGATGGCACAGACCAATGAGCAGTTCTTC.

V gene TRBV29-1 combines with J gene TRBJ2-7; D possibly corresponds to TRBD2 (5 bases). V was clipped by 7 bases and J by 4 bases, with 14 bases between them. Per germline, CDR1 SQVTM and CDR2 ANQGSEA. The CDR3 extends over 12 amino acids. The CDR3 here is CSGESSGYEQYF. The CDR3 DNA is TGCAGCGGGGAATCCTCGGGGTACGAGCAGTACTTC.

The chain uses TRBV27 and TRBJ2-3; 10 bases map to TRBD2. The CDR3 has 16 residues. Per germline, CDR1 MNHEY and CDR2 SMNVEV (reference sequence). J gave up 5 bases and V 0 bases, and 5 bases lay outside the gene matches. The CDR3 loop is CASSLSVAGGEDTQYF. The CDR3 DNA reads TGTGCCAGCAGTTTATCAGTAGCGGGAGGAGAAGATACGCAGTATTTT.

A few counts support this clone. This rearrangement joins TRBV5-6 to TRBJ2-5; D is perhaps TRBD2 (5 bases). This CDR3 has 13 amino acids. CDR1 SGHDT and CDR2 YYEEEE come from the germline V gene. Deletions cut 5 bases from V and 5 bases from J, with 13 bases between. CDR3 DNA: TGTGCCAGCAGACCTGCTAGCATGGAGACCCAGTACTTC. As protein: CASRPASMETQYF.

This chain links TRBV4-1 with TRBJ2-3; 9 nucleotides match TRBD2. The germline gives CDR1 MGHRA, CDR2 YSYEKL. This CDR3 spans 18 amino acids. V shed 1 base and J 5 bases; nucleotides not matched to a gene: 13. This chain's CDR3 is CASSQAGARGGFRDTQYF. As DNA, the CDR3 is TGCGCCAGCAGCCAAGCTGGGGCGCGGGGGGGCTTCCGAGATACGCAGTATTTT.

This clone has more than one count but fewer than ten. The chain couples TRBV10-2 to TRBJ1-2; 8 bases line up with TRBD1. Trimming took 6 bases from V and 5 from J; bases not matched to a gene: 5. The CDR3 runs to 13 residues. Germline V CDR1 and CDR2: WSHSY, SAAADI. The CDR3 nucleotides are TGCGCCAGCAGCCCGGGACAGGAATATGGCTACACCTTC. Its protein product is CASSPGQEYGYTF.

The chain recombines TRBV6-1 with TRBJ1-1; D call uncertain. V was pared by 6 bases and J by 5 bases, with 4 bases between. This CDR3 contains 10 residues. Germline V gives CDR1 MNHNS, CDR2 SASEGT. The chain's CDR3 is CASSRTEAFF. For the CDR3, the DNA is TGTGCCAGCAGCCGTACTGAAGCTTTCTTT.

Only one count was recorded for this clone. The chain has TRBV5-5 and TRBJ2-5, with D perhaps TRBD2 (5 bases). Trimming cost V 2 bases and J 2 bases, with 16 bases left between them. Germline CDR1 SGHKS, CDR2 YYEKEE (reference sequence). The CDR3 runs to 16 residues. CDR3 bases: TGTGCCAGCAGCTTACGAGGGTCGGCTCCACAAGAGACCCAGTACTTC. Amino acid sequence: CASSLRGSAPQETQYF.

V usage is TRBV18 and J usage is TRBJ2-5, with TRBD1 matching 7 bases. The germline V gene encodes CDR1 KGHSH and CDR2 LQKENI. This CDR3 spans 16 amino acids. J lost 5 bases, V lost 3 bases, and 12 bases had no gene match. The CDR3 bases are TGTGCCAGCTCACCCCGGGACAGCCCGATGGGGGAGACCCAGTACTTC. It encodes CASSPRDSPMGETQYF.

V and J are TRBV2 and TRBJ2-3; 7 nucleotides line up with TRBD2. Unmatched junction bases numbered 17, after V lost 7 bases and J lost 7 bases. Germline V gives CDR1 SNHLY, CDR2 FYNNEI. The CDR3 loop spans 16 amino acids. For the CDR3, the DNA is TGTGCCAGCACCATAGGGGCCGCGGGAGTGGATCATACGCAGTATTTT. The encoded protein is CASTIGAAGVDHTQYF.

This clone was recorded a few times. The rearrangement uses TRBV4-1 and TRBJ2-5, with 9 nucleotides matching TRBD1. The J call may be faulty, since TRBJ2-7 better matches the DNA end. The CDR3 consists of 20 residues. Germline V gives CDR1 MGHRA, CDR2 YSYEKL. DNA of the CDR3: TGCGCCAGCAGCCAAACCCAACCGGGACAGGGCATTCTGCACTCCTACGAGCAGTACTTC. Translation: CASSQTQPGQGILHSYEQYF.

The chain combines TRBV7-2 with TRBJ2-1, with a weak D call TRBD2 (6 bases). There are 13 residues in the CDR3. Germline CDR1 reads SGHTA; CDR2 reads FQGNSA. With 8 bases removed from V and 4 bases from J, the gap between germline ends came to 12 bases. CDR3 sequence: CASATGEYNEQFF. DNA of the CDR3: TGTGCCAGCGCGACGGGGGAATACAATGAGCAGTTCTTC.

The chain employs TRBV30 and TRBJ2-7; TRBD2 matches at 14 bases. V was clipped by 1 base and J by 1 base; unmatched bases: 3. Germline values: CDR1 GTSNPN, CDR2 SVGIG (reference sequence). The CDR3 has 16 amino acids. The CDR3 loop reads CAWSGGLAGASYEQYF. DNA for the CDR3: TGTGCCTGGAGTGGGGGACTAGCGGGAGCATCCTACGAGCAGTACTTC.

The chain uses TRBV2 and TRBJ1-1, with a weak D call TRBD1 (6 bases). Germline V gene lookup returns CDR1 SNHLY and CDR2 FYNNEI. The V end was cut by 3 bases, the J end by 1 base, with 6 bases between. This CDR3 has 13 residues. The CDR3 protein is CASSEDRNTEAFF. The CDR3 coding sequence is TGTGCCAGCAGTGAGGACAGGAACACTGAAGCTTTCTTT.

The rearrangement joins TRBV5-1 to TRBJ1-1; D is perhaps TRBD1 (6 bases). CDR1 SGHRS and CDR2 YFSETQ come from the germline V gene. V was clipped by 2 bases and J by 0 bases, with 11 bases between them. CDR3 length: 15 residues. CDR3 sequence: CASSLGGGMNTEAFF. The CDR3 coding sequence is TGCGCCAGCAGCTTAGGGGGGGGCATGAACACTGAAGCTTTCTTT.

The genes are TRBV7-3 and TRBJ2-2, with D unclear. The CDR3 covers 14 residues. V shed 1 base and J shed 1 base, with 4 bases lying between them. Germline V gives CDR1 SGHTA, CDR2 FQGTGA. DNA of the CDR3: TGTGCCAGCAGCTTAAACAGGAACACCGGGGAGCTGTTTTTT. It encodes CASSLNRNTGELFF.

The chain uses TRBV4-1 and TRBJ1-2, with D perhaps matching TRBD1 (6 bases). V shed 5 bases and J shed 3 bases, with 16 bases lying between them. The CDR3 has 15 residues. Germline values: CDR1 MGHRA, CDR2 YSYEKL. This CDR3 is CASSKAGGADYGYTF. Here the CDR3 DNA reads TGCGCCAGCAGCAAAGCGGGGGGCGCAGACTATGGCTACACCTTC.

CDR3 sequence: CASSKREAQETQYF. In DNA form, the CDR3 reads TGTGCCAGCAGCAAGAGAGAGGCCCAAGAGACCCAGTACTTC. This sequence joins TRBV9 and TRBJ2-5; D gene unclear. The CDR3 totals 14 residues. Germline CDR1 is SGDLS and CDR2 is YYNGEE. Trimming removed 4 bases at V and 1 base at J, with 11 bases between.

This clone was counted a few times. The chain is built from TRBV5-1 and TRBJ1-1, with TRBD1 identical over 9 bases. J was trimmed by 4 bases and V by 0 bases; bases with no gene match: 4. The CDR3 runs 15 residues. Germline V CDR1 and CDR2: SGHRS, YFSETQ. The CDR3 DNA reads as TGCGCCAGCAGCTTGGGAGGGACAGGGCTCACTGAAGCTTTCTTT. Residues: CASSLGGTGLTEAFF.

CDR3 DNA: TGTGCCAGCAGTGACGTCCAAGAGACCCAGTACTTC. Translated: CASSDVQETQYF. V usage is TRBV2 and J usage is TRBJ2-5; D is undetermined. The germline V gene encodes CDR1 SNHLY and CDR2 FYNNEI. V lost 3 bases and J lost 1, with 3 bases in between. The CDR3 runs 12 residues.

The V gene is TRBV4-1, the J gene TRBJ1-5; D remains unclear. V was pared by 1 base and J by 4 bases, with 11 bases between. Germline values: CDR1 MGHRA, CDR2 YSYEKL. The CDR3 is 15 amino acids. CDR3 in DNA: TGCGCCAGCAGCCAAGGGCAGACATTAAATCAGCCCCAGCATTTT. As protein: CASSQGQTLNQPQHF.

This clone appeared once. The chain links TRBV7-9 to TRBJ2-4, with TRBD2 identical over 7 bases. The ends lost 1 base at V and 1 base at J; junction bases unmatched: 7. Germline CDR1 reads SEHNR; CDR2 reads FQNEAQ (reference sequence). This CDR3 has 17 residues. CDR3 coding DNA: TGTGCCAGCAGCTTAGGCGGGAGTAGATCGGCCAAAAACATTCAGTACTTC. This sequence encodes CASSLGGSRSAKNIQYF.

The rearrangement uses TRBV7-9 and TRBJ2-7; 9 nucleotides align to TRBD1. CDR1 is SEHNR and CDR2 is FQNEAQ in the germline V gene (reference sequence). The CDR3 extends over 15 amino acids. The junction had 6 bases not matched to a gene; V was cut back by 3 bases and J by 3 bases. CDR3 in amino acids: CASSFVPGQGYEQYF. In DNA form, the CDR3 reads TGTGCCAGCAGCTTCGTACCGGGACAGGGCTACGAGCAGTACTTC.